A single sample is the source of the 8 T cell receptor beta chains below, sequenced in a study of OX40 agonist ivuxolimab in advanced cancers. The table came from immunoSEQ multiplex PCR; TCRdb's copy has only in-frame clones and leaves some out. The sample records approximately 97,000 clones, about nine tenths being singletons. The sample here was CD4+ or CD8+ T cells sorted from blood, taken in a trial of the OX40 agonist ivuxolimab. Receptors were obtained from an adult with an advanced solid tumor such as melanoma, head and neck, liver or kidney cancer.

V is TRBV7-9 and J is TRBJ1-1; D call uncertain. V lost 5 bases and J lost 1, with 8 bases in between. Germline CDR1 reads SEHNR; CDR2 reads FQNEAQ (reference sequence). This CDR3 region has 13 residues. The CDR3 bases are TGTGCCAGCAGCCCTCGGACGAACACTGAAGCTTTCTTT. Protein product: CASSPRTNTEAFF. The variable domain in full, completed from reference TRBV7-9 and TRBJ1-1, reads DTGVSQNPRHKITKRGQNVTFRCDPISEHNRLYWYRQTLGQGPEFLTYFQNEAQLEKSRLLSDRFSAERPKGSFSTLEIQRTEQGDSAMYLCASSPRTNTEAFFGQGTRLTVV.

The chain has TRBV7-9 and TRBJ1-2; a possible D gene is TRBD1 (6 bases). Looked up from germline, CDR1 is SEHNR and CDR2 is FQNEAQ (reference sequence). V was cut by 5 bases and J by 3 bases, with 10 bases left in between. This CDR3 has 13 amino acids. CDR3 residues: CASSRQVDYGYTF. DNA for the CDR3: TGTGCCAGCAGCCGACAGGTAGACTATGGCTACACCTTC.

The J gene is TRBJ2-1, the V gene TRBV11-2; either TRBD1 or TRBD2 may fit D (5 bases each). This CDR3 comprises 14 residues. With 4 bases removed from V and 10 bases from J, the gap between germline ends came to 17 bases. Germline V gives CDR1 SGHAT, CDR2 FQNNGV. CDR3 residues: CASSSRDAGREQFF. CDR3 DNA sequence: TGTGCCAGCAGCTCCCGGGACGCCGGCAGGGAGCAGTTCTTC.

With regard to this clone: An end of the junction does not agree with germline; a read error may underlie this. The chain uses TRBV7-2 and TRBJ2-7, with D unresolved. The V gene's germline CDR1 is SGHTA and CDR2 FQGNSA. This CDR3 is 14 amino acids long. CDR3 nucleotide sequence: TGTGCCAGCAGCTTACAGTCAAACTCCTACGAGCAGCACTTC. Protein product: CASSLQSNSYEQHF.

The CDR3 loop is CASSLGTDTGELFF. As DNA, the CDR3 is TGTGCCAGCAGTCTCGGGACGGACACCGGGGAGCTGTTTTTT. The V gene is TRBV6-5, the J gene TRBJ2-2; tentatively, D is TRBD1 or TRBD2 (5 bases each). The V and J ends lost 5 bases and 3 bases respectively, with 10 bases between them. The CDR3 spans 14 residues. CDR1 is MNHEY, CDR2 SVGAGI, per germline.

The rearrangement uses TRBV2 and TRBJ2-6; D not certain. From germline, CDR1 is SNHLY and CDR2 FYNNEI. V was shortened by 7 bases and J by 0 bases, with 10 bases between the two germline ends. This CDR3 contains 15 residues. The CDR3 coding sequence is TGTGCCAGCAAAGCCTATACCTCTGGGGCCAACGTCCTGACTTTC. Amino acid sequence: CASKAYTSGANVLTF.

This rearrangement joins TRBV7-2 to TRBJ2-1; 8 bases match TRBD2. The CDR3 length is 13 residues. Germline V CDR1 and CDR2: SGHTA, FQGNSA. The V and J ends lost 3 bases and 8 bases, in that order; junction bases with no gene match: 3. The DNA of the CDR3 is TGTGCCAGCAGCTTCGGGGGGGGCGATGAGCAGTTCTTC. As protein: CASSFGGGDEQFF.

The V gene is TRBV5-4, the J gene TRBJ1-1; D is perhaps TRBD1 (6 bases). V shed 5 bases and J shed 5 bases, with 19 bases lying between them. The germline gives CDR1 SGHNT, CDR2 YYREEE (reference sequence). The CDR3 sequence is 15 residues long. CDR3 in DNA: TGTGCCAGCAGGACAGGAGGGGCGCTAAAGACTGAAGCTTTCTTT. As protein: CASRTGGALKTEAFF.